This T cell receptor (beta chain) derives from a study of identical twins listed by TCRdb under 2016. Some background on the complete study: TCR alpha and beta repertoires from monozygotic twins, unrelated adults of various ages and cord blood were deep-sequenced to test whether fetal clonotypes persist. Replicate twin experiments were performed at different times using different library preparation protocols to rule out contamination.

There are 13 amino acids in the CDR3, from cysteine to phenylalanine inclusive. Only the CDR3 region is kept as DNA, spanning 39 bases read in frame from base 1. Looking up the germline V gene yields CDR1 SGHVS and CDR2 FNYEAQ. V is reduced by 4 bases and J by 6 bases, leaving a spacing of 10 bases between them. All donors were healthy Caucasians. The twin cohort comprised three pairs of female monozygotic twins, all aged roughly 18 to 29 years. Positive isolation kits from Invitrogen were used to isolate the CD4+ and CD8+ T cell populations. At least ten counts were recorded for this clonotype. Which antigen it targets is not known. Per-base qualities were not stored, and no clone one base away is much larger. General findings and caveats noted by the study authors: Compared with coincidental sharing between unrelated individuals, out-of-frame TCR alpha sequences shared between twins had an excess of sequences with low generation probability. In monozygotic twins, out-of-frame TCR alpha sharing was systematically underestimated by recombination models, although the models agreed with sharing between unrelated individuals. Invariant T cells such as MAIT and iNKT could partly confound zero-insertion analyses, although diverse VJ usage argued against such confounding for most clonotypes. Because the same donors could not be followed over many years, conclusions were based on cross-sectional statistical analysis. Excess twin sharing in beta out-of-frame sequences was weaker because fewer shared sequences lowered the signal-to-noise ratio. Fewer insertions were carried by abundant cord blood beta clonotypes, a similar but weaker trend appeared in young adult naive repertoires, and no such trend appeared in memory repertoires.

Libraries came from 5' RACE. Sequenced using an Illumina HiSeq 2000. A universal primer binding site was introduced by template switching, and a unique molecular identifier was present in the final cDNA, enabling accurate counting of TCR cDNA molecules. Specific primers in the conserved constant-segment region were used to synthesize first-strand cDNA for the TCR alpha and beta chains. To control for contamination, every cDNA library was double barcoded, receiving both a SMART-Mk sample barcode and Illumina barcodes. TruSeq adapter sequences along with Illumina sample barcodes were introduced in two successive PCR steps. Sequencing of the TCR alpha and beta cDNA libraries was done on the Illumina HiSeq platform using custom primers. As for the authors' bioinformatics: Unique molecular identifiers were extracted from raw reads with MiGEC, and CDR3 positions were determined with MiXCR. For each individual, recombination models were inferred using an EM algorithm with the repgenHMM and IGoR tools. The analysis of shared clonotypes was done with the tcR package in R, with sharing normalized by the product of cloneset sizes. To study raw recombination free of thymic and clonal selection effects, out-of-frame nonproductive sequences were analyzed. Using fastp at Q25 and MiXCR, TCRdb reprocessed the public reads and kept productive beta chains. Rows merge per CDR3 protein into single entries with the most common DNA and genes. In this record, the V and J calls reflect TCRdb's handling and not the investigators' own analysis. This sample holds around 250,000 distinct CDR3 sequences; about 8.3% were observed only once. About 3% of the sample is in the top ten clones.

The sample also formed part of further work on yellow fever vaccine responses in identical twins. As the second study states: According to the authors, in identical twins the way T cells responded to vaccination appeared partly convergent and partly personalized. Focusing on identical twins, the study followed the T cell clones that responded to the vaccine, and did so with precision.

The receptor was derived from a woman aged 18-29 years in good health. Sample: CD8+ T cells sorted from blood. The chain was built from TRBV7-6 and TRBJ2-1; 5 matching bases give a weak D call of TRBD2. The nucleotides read TGTGCCAGCAGCTCTCGGGGTGCCAATGAGCAGTTCTTC. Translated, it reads CASSSRGANEQFF.